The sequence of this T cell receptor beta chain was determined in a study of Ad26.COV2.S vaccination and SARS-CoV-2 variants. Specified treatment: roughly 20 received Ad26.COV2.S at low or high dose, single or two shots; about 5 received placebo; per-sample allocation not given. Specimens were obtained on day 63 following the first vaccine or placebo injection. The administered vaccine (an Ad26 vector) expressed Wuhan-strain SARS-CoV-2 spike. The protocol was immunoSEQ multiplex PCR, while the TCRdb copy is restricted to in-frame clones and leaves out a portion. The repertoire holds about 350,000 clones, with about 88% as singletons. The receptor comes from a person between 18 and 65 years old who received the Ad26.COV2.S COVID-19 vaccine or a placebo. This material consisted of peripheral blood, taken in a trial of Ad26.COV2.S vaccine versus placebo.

CDR3 residues: CASSLSPSGSYEQYF. In DNA, the CDR3 is TGTGCCAGCAGTTTATCGCCTAGCGGGAGCTACGAGCAGTACTTC. The chain links TRBV27 to TRBJ2-7, with 10 bases matching TRBD2. CDR1 is MNHEY, CDR2 SMNVEV, per germline (reference sequence). The trim removed 0 bases at V and 3 bases at J, leaving 2 bases unmatched. CDR3 size: 15 residues.